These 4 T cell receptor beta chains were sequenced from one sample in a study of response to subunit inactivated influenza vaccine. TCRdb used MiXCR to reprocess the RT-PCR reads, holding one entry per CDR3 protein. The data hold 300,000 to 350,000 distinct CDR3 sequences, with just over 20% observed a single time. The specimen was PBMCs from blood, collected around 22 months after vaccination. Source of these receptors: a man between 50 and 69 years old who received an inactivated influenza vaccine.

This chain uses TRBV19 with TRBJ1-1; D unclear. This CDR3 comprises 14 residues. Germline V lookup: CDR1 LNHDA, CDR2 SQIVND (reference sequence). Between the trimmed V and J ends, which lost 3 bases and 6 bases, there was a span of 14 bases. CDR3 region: CASSIGQFTPEAFF. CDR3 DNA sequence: TGTGCCAGTAGTATTGGCCAGTTCACACCTGAAGCTTTCTTT.

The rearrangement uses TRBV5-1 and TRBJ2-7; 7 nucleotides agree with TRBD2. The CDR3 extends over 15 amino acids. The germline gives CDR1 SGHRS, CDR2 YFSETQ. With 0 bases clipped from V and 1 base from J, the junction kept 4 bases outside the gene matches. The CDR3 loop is CASSLVAGESYEQYF. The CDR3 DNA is TGCGCCAGCAGCTTGGTGGCGGGGGAGTCCTACGAGCAGTACTTC.

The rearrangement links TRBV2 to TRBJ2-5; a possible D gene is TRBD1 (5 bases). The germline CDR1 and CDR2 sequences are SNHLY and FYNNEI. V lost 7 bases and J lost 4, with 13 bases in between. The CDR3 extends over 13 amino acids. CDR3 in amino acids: CASKLGVGETQYF. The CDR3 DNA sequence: TGTGCCAGCAAGCTAGGGGTAGGAGAGACCCAGTACTTC.

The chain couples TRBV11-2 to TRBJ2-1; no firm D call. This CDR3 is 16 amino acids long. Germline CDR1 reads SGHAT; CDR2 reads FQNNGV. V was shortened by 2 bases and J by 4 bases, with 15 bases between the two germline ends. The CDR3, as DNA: TGTGCCAGCAGCTTACTTCCCAGAACCCTTTACAATGAGCAGTTCTTC. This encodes CASSLLPRTLYNEQFF. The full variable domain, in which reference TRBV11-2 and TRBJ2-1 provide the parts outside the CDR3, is EAGVAQSPRYKIIEKRQSVAFWCNPISGHATLYWYQQILGQGPKLLIQFQNNGVVDDSQLPKDRFSAERLKGVDSTLKIQPAKLEDSAVYLCASSLLPRTLYNEQFFGPGTRLTVL.